The 8 T cell receptor beta chains presented below share a single source sample, sequenced in a study of cytomegalovirus exposure and HLA in healthy donors. Vbeta (60) and Jbeta (13) primers were used in the PCR. Sequenced by immunoSEQ multiplex PCR; TCRdb stores in-frame clones only, minus some. The sample consists of 97,000 or so clones, roughly a tenth of them appearing once. Sequencing used PBMCs. These TCRs come from a middle-aged man in good health and CMV-seropositive.

This clone was seen a few times. The chain combines TRBV27 with TRBJ1-2; the D is unclear. This CDR3 spans 13 amino acids. Germline lookup yields CDR1 MNHEY and CDR2 SMNVEV (reference sequence). V was pared by 3 bases and J by 1 base, with 6 bases between. The CDR3 sequence: CASSFANNYGYTF. The CDR3 DNA sequence: TGTGCCAGCAGTTTCGCGAATAACTATGGCTACACCTTC.

This clone has a handful of counts. The chain employs TRBV19 and TRBJ2-6; 9 nucleotides agree with TRBD1. The V segment lost 7 bases and the J segment 2 bases; nucleotides outside the gene matches: 3. Germline CDR1 and CDR2: LNHDA and SQIVND (reference sequence). CDR3 length: 15 amino acids. CDR3 sequence: CASTGDRAGANVLTF. Written as DNA, the CDR3 is TGTGCCAGTACCGGGGACAGGGCTGGGGCCAACGTCCTGACTTTC.

The V call is TRBV30, the J call TRBJ2-2; a weak D match, TRBD2 (5 bases). V was cut by 2 bases and J by 7 bases, with 8 bases left in between. The CDR3 loop spans 12 amino acids. The V gene's germline CDR1 is GTSNPN and CDR2 SVGIG (reference sequence). CDR3 in amino acids: CAWSSEVGELFF. In DNA form, the CDR3 reads TGTGCCTGGAGTTCGGAGGTCGGGGAGCTGTTTTTT. Together with reference TRBV30 and TRBJ2-2, the CDR3 gives the full variable domain: SQTIHQWPATLVQPVGSPLSLECTVEGTSNPNLYWYRQAAGRGLQLLFYSVGIGQISSEVPQNLSASRPQDRQFILSSKKLLLSDSGFYLCAWSSEVGELFFGEGSRLTVL.

This clone came up a few times. The chain is built from TRBV6-5 and TRBJ2-5, with D perhaps TRBD1 (5 bases). CDR1 and CDR2 (germline): MNHEY, SVGAGI. Trimming left V 0 bases short and J 5 bases short, with 10 bases between. The CDR3 is made up of 14 amino acids. The CDR3 is CASSYSGPAETQYF. CDR3 bases: TGTGCCAGCAGTTACTCGGGGCCGGCGGAGACCCAGTACTTC.

This clone was seen a handful of times. The chain joins TRBV5-1 to TRBJ1-1; 7 nucleotides line up with TRBD1. This CDR3 is 15 amino acids long. V shed 4 bases and J 0 bases; nucleotides not matched to a gene: 6. Germline V lookup: CDR1 SGHRS, CDR2 YFSETQ. DNA for the CDR3: TGCGCCAGCAGCCCCACCGGGACAGTGAACACTGAAGCTTTCTTT. It yields the protein CASSPTGTVNTEAFF.

This clone was counted a few times. V gene TRBV28 combines with J gene TRBJ2-1, with TRBD2 matching over 8 bases. The CDR3 is 16 amino acids. CDR1 MDHEN and CDR2 SYDVKM come from the germline V gene. V trimming: 5 bases; J trimming: 3 bases; junction bases outside the gene matches: 9. The CDR3, as DNA: TGTGCCAGCAGTCCTGTTTCTAGCGGGTTCTACAATGAGCAGTTCTTC. Protein: CASSPVSSGFYNEQFF.

This chain joins TRBV4-2 and TRBJ2-1, with 12 bases fitting TRBD2. The CDR3 sequence is 19 residues long. Germline CDR1 is LGHNA and CDR2 is YNFKEQ. Losses at the gene ends were 0 bases for V and 2 bases for J; bases not matched to a gene: 8. The CDR3 coding sequence is TGTGCCAGCAGCCAAGATCCCCAGACTAGCGGGAGAACCTACAATGAGCAGTTCTTC. Translating gives CASSQDPQTSGRTYNEQFF.

The chain is built from TRBV28 and TRBJ1-4; 8 bases are shared with TRBD1. V shed 6 bases and J 8 bases; nucleotides not matched to a gene: 14. This CDR3 spans 16 amino acids. The germline V gene encodes CDR1 MDHEN and CDR2 SYDVKM. The chain's CDR3 is CASSPVDGTGGEKLFF. CDR3 in DNA: TGTGCCAGCAGCCCTGTCGACGGGACAGGTGGGGAAAAACTGTTTTTT.